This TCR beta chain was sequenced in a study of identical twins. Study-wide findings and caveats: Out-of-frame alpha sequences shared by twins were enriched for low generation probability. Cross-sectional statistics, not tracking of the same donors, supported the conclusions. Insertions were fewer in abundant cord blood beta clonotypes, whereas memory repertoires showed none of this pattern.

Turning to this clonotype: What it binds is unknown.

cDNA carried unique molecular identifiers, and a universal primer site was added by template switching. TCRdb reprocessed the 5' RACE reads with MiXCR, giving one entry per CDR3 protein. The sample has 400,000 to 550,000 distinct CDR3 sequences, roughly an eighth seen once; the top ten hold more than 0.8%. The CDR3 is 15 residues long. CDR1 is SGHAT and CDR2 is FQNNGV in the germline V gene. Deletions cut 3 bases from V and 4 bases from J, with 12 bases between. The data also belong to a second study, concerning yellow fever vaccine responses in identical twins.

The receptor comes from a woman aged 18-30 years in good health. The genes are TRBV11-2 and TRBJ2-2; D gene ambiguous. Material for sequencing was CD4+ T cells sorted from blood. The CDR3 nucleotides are TGTGCCAGCAGCTTTTCGGCTGGACCCACCGGGGAGCTGTTTTTT. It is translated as CASSFSAGPTGELFF.